The TCR beta chain under discussion was sequenced for a study of OX40 agonist ivuxolimab in advanced cancers. Study as a whole: Patients were treated with ivuxolimab, an agonistic anti-OX40 (CD134) antibody.

Using immunoSEQ multiplex PCR, the repertoire was profiled, and TCRdb retains in-frame clones only, with some absent. The repertoire has approximately 100,000 clones, 90% of them found once; the top ten carry 0.25% to 0.35%. Germline V CDR1 and CDR2: SNHLY, FYNNEI. The CDR3 is 16 residues long. V was shortened by 6 bases and J by 4 bases, with 21 bases between the two germline ends. The receptor was isolated from an adult with an advanced solid tumor such as melanoma, head and neck, liver or kidney cancer. This sequence joins TRBV2 and TRBJ2-5, with D perhaps matching TRBD1 or TRBD2 (6 bases each). Sequencing used CD4+ or CD8+ T cells sorted from blood, obtained in a trial of the OX40 agonist ivuxolimab. The CDR3 DNA follows: TGTGCCAGCAGAAAGTTAGGGGGGCTTGGCGGAGAGACCCAGTACTTC. Residues: CASRKLGGLGGETQYF.